Listed below are T cell receptor beta chains from one sample, sequenced in a study of cytomegalovirus exposure and HLA in healthy donors. Generated by immunoSEQ multiplex PCR, the TCRdb table keeps only in-frame clones and is missing some. Here the sample spans 90,000 to 150,000 clones, around two thirds being singletons. The sample consisted of PBMCs. Every receptor here comes from a human donor in good health. Both conserved end residues are part of each CDR3. Each record gives: V gene, J gene, clone size, D gene, CDR3 DNA, CDR3 protein. D genes are given only for firm matches. Some rows have no size entry. The others give once, few or many, or a class for an expanded clone.

v_call: TRBV5-6
j_call: TRBJ2-3
clone_size: .
d_call: .
cdr3_nt: TGTGCCAGCAGCTTGGGGGGCCTCACAGATACGCAGTATTTT
cdr3_aa: CASSLGGLTDTQYF

v_call: TRBV7-2
j_call: TRBJ2-7
clone_size: .
d_call: TRBD2
cdr3_nt: TGTGCCAGCAGCCCCCGGGGGGGCTACGAGCAGTACTTC
cdr3_aa: CASSPRGGYEQYF

v_call: TRBV7-3
j_call: TRBJ2-1
clone_size: .
d_call: .
cdr3_nt: TGTGCCAGCAGCTATATGGGGCGAGAGCAGTTCTTC
cdr3_aa: CASSYMGREQFF

v_call: TRBV5-6
j_call: TRBJ1-6
clone_size: .
d_call: TRBD1
cdr3_nt: TGTGCCAGCAGCCAGGGACAGGGCTTGCCACCCCTCCACTTT
cdr3_aa: CASSQGQGLPPLHF

v_call: TRBV19
j_call: TRBJ1-5
clone_size: few
d_call: TRBD1
cdr3_nt: TGTGCCAGTAGTATTTTGGCAGGGGGCTATCAGCCCCAGCATTTT
cdr3_aa: CASSILAGGYQPQHF

v_call: TRBV4-2
j_call: TRBJ1-3
clone_size: .
d_call: .
cdr3_nt: TGTGCCAGCAGCCAAGAAAGGCAGGCTCCGGGAAGGTTGAGCTCTGGAAACACCATATATTTT
cdr3_aa: CASSQERQAPGRLSSGNTIYF

v_call: TRBV7-2
j_call: TRBJ2-5
clone_size: .
d_call: TRBD2
cdr3_nt: TGTGCCAGCAGCATTAGCGGGGGTAGCGAGACCCAGTACTTC
cdr3_aa: CASSISGGSETQYF

v_call: TRBV29-1
j_call: TRBJ2-5
clone_size: once
d_call: TRBD1
cdr3_nt: TGCAGCCTTACAGGGGTAGGGGAAAAGACCCAGTACTTC
cdr3_aa: CSLTGVGEKTQYF

v_call: TRBV7-2
j_call: TRBJ2-5
clone_size: .
d_call: TRBD2
cdr3_nt: TGTGCCAGCAGCTTTGGACTAGCGGGGGGGCGGGAGACCCAGTACTTC
cdr3_aa: CASSFGLAGGRETQYF

v_call: TRBV28
j_call: TRBJ1-4
clone_size: .
d_call: TRBD1
cdr3_nt: TGTGCCGCGAGGGGGCAAACTGAAAAACTGTTTTTT
cdr3_aa: CAARGQTEKLFF

v_call: TRBV28
j_call: TRBJ1-6
clone_size: .
d_call: .
cdr3_nt: TGTGCCAGCAGTTTTGTACGGCGGAATTCACCCCTCCACTTT
cdr3_aa: CASSFVRRNSPLHF

v_call: TRBV7-9
j_call: TRBJ2-3
clone_size: .
d_call: .
cdr3_nt: TGTGCCAGCAGCGTCCCGCTTGGGAGTACGCAGTATTTT
cdr3_aa: CASSVPLGSTQYF

v_call: TRBV7-2
j_call: TRBJ2-1
clone_size: .
d_call: TRBD1
cdr3_nt: TGTGCCAGCAACCGCCGGGACAGGGTTTTCAATGAGCAGTTCTTC
cdr3_aa: CASNRRDRVFNEQFF

v_call: TRBV28
j_call: TRBJ2-7
clone_size: .
d_call: .
cdr3_nt: TGTGCCAGCAGTTTTGAAACGGGATTTCTCGAGCAGTACTTC
cdr3_aa: CASSFETGFLEQYF

v_call: TRBV28
j_call: TRBJ2-7
clone_size: few
d_call: .
cdr3_nt: TGTGCCAGCAGTACTACCGGGACTGGGGCTACCGAGCAGTACTTC
cdr3_aa: CASSTTGTGATEQYF

v_call: TRBV11-2
j_call: TRBJ2-3
clone_size: few
d_call: TRBD2
cdr3_nt: TGTGCCAGCAGCTTAGGGGGTAGCGGGAGTAGAGATACGCAGTATTTT
cdr3_aa: CASSLGGSGSRDTQYF

v_call: TRBV5-1
j_call: TRBJ1-1
clone_size: .
d_call: .
cdr3_nt: TGCGCCAGCAGCTCTGGGTGGAGCCGGGACACTGAAGCTTTCTTT
cdr3_aa: CASSSGWSRDTEAFF

v_call: TRBV18
j_call: TRBJ1-2
clone_size: .
d_call: .
cdr3_nt: TGTGCCAGCTCGCCAGACATTAACTATGGCTACACCTTC
cdr3_aa: CASSPDINYGYTF

v_call: TRBV5-4
j_call: TRBJ1-1
clone_size: .
d_call: .
cdr3_nt: TGTGCCCTTTCCCGACAGGATTTCACTGAAGCTTTCTTT
cdr3_aa: CALSRQDFTEAFF

v_call: TRBV29-1
j_call: TRBJ2-6
clone_size: few
d_call: .
cdr3_nt: TGCAGCGTTTCGGACAGTAACTCTGGGGCCAACGTCCTGACTTTC
cdr3_aa: CSVSDSNSGANVLTF

v_call: TRBV7-2
j_call: TRBJ1-1
clone_size: .
d_call: .
cdr3_nt: TGTGCCAGCAGCGGCAGGTACTCGGGGACTGAAGCTTTCTTT
cdr3_aa: CASSGRYSGTEAFF

v_call: TRBV28
j_call: TRBJ2-7
clone_size: .
d_call: .
cdr3_nt: TGTGCCAGCAATAACGATGGGGCGCGGGGCTACGAGCAGTACTTC
cdr3_aa: CASNNDGARGYEQYF

v_call: TRBV10-2
j_call: TRBJ1-1
clone_size: .
d_call: .
cdr3_nt: TGCGCCAGCAGTGAGTTCTACAGGAACACTGAAGCTTTCTTT
cdr3_aa: CASSEFYRNTEAFF

v_call: TRBV7-2
j_call: TRBJ1-1
clone_size: .
d_call: TRBD1
cdr3_nt: TGTGCCAGCAGCAGGACAGGTTTTTGGAACACTGAAGCTTTCTTT
cdr3_aa: CASSRTGFWNTEAFF

v_call: TRBV15
j_call: TRBJ2-1
clone_size: .
d_call: TRBD2
cdr3_nt: TGTGCCACCAGCAGTGGGGCGACTAGCGGGGGGGATGAGCAGTTCTTC
cdr3_aa: CATSSGATSGGDEQFF

v_call: TRBV2
j_call: TRBJ2-5
clone_size: .
d_call: .
cdr3_nt: TGTGCCAGCAGGTTTGGGAGGTTTGCAAGTCAAGAGACCCAGTACTTC
cdr3_aa: CASRFGRFASQETQYF

v_call: TRBV27
j_call: TRBJ1-4
clone_size: .
d_call: .
cdr3_nt: TGTGCCAGCAGTTTACAGGGTGGTGAAAAACTGTTTTTT
cdr3_aa: CASSLQGGEKLFF

v_call: TRBV5-4
j_call: TRBJ1-2
clone_size: .
d_call: TRBD1
cdr3_nt: TGTGCCAGCAGCTACCGACAGGGCCAAGGCTACACCTTC
cdr3_aa: CASSYRQGQGYTF

v_call: TRBV5-1
j_call: TRBJ1-2
clone_size: .
d_call: TRBD1
cdr3_nt: TGCGCCAGCAGCCTGGACAGGGGGAACTATGGCTACACCTTC
cdr3_aa: CASSLDRGNYGYTF

v_call: TRBV30
j_call: TRBJ2-1
clone_size: .
d_call: .
cdr3_nt: TGTGCCTGGAGCTTCGCGGGGGCTGGCTACAATGAGCAGTTCTTC
cdr3_aa: CAWSFAGAGYNEQFF

v_call: TRBV29-1
j_call: TRBJ1-1
clone_size: few
d_call: .
cdr3_nt: TGCAGCGTTGGAGGATTCACGAACACTGAAGCTTTCTTT
cdr3_aa: CSVGGFTNTEAFF

v_call: TRBV4-1
j_call: TRBJ2-1
clone_size: many
d_call: TRBD2
cdr3_nt: TGCGCCAGCAGCCAAGATATGGGGCTAGCGGGAGTACTCAATGAGCAGTTCTTC
cdr3_aa: CASSQDMGLAGVLNEQFF

v_call: TRBV4-2
j_call: TRBJ1-5
clone_size: .
d_call: TRBD1
cdr3_nt: TGTGCCAGCAGCCCAGCAGGGGGTTATCAGCCCCAGCATTTT
cdr3_aa: CASSPAGGYQPQHF

v_call: TRBV28
j_call: TRBJ2-7
clone_size: .
d_call: .
cdr3_nt: TGTGCCAGCAGCTTGGGGGGGCTGAGCTCCTACGAGCAGTACTTC
cdr3_aa: CASSLGGLSSYEQYF

v_call: TRBV29-1
j_call: TRBJ2-3
clone_size: .
d_call: TRBD1
cdr3_nt: TGCAGCGGGGGACAGGGGGGAGGAAGTTATACGCAGTATTTT
cdr3_aa: CSGGQGGGSYTQYF

v_call: TRBV5-4
j_call: TRBJ2-7
clone_size: .
d_call: TRBD1
cdr3_nt: TGTGCCAGCAGTTCAGGGACAGGCCGAAGCTCCTACGAGCAGTACTTC
cdr3_aa: CASSSGTGRSSYEQYF

v_call: TRBV7-9
j_call: TRBJ1-1
clone_size: .
d_call: TRBD1
cdr3_nt: TGTGCCAGCAGCTCCCGGACAGGGGCGCAGGGCACTGAAGCTTTCTTT
cdr3_aa: CASSSRTGAQGTEAFF

v_call: TRBV5-1
j_call: TRBJ2-7
clone_size: .
d_call: TRBD1
cdr3_nt: TGCGCCAGCAGCACCTATCAGGGGGCGAGCGAGCAGTACTTC
cdr3_aa: CASSTYQGASEQYF

v_call: TRBV6-5
j_call: TRBJ2-1
clone_size: .
d_call: TRBD1
cdr3_nt: TGTGCCAGCAGCCCAGGGGGCGTCGGGCAGTTCTTC
cdr3_aa: CASSPGGVGQFF

v_call: TRBV2
j_call: TRBJ1-1
clone_size: .
d_call: .
cdr3_nt: TGTGCCAGCAGTGCGGGGGTTGTAACTGAAGCTTTCTTT
cdr3_aa: CASSAGVVTEAFF

v_call: TRBV30
j_call: TRBJ1-6
clone_size: .
d_call: TRBD1
cdr3_nt: TGTGCCTGGAGTGTCTACTCCGGGACAGGTGGGTCACCCCTCCACTTT
cdr3_aa: CAWSVYSGTGGSPLHF

v_call: TRBV7-3
j_call: TRBJ2-7
clone_size: .
d_call: TRBD1
cdr3_nt: TGTGCCAGCAGCCAAGGACAGGGAACACCCTACGAGCAGTACTTC
cdr3_aa: CASSQGQGTPYEQYF

v_call: TRBV18
j_call: TRBJ1-2
clone_size: .
d_call: TRBD1
cdr3_nt: TGTGCCAGTACCGACAGGGGTGGATATGGCTACACCTTC
cdr3_aa: CASTDRGGYGYTF

v_call: TRBV27
j_call: TRBJ2-7
clone_size: .
d_call: .
cdr3_nt: TGTGCCAGCAGTTCCCATTACGAGCAGTACTTC
cdr3_aa: CASSSHYEQYF

v_call: TRBV2
j_call: TRBJ2-7
clone_size: .
d_call: TRBD1
cdr3_nt: TGTGCCACTCGGACAGGGGCCTACGAGCAGTACTTC
cdr3_aa: CATRTGAYEQYF

v_call: TRBV14
j_call: TRBJ2-5
clone_size: .
d_call: .
cdr3_nt: TGTGCCAGCAGCCGCGGGGCAAGGTACCAAGAGACCCAGTACTTC
cdr3_aa: CASSRGARYQETQYF